The rows below give T cell receptor beta chains drawn from one sample of a study of blood T cell repertoires in COVID-19. Profiling relied on immunoSEQ multiplex PCR, and the TCRdb table lists in-frame clones only, not all of them. The sample contains 250,000 or so clones, around 84% of which appear only once. Sequencing was done on a sample of PBMCs or T cells enriched from blood (not recorded which). The receptor source for this set is a woman in her forties or fifties who had been exposed to COVID-19. CDR3s include the opening cysteine and the closing phenylalanine or tryptophan. The D gene is left open where the match is weak. Size values are once, few and many counts, or a class for expanded clones, and some rows have none.

>NA|TRBJ1-2|TRBD1|TRBV5-1
CASSPRITQGATGYTF
TGCGCCAGCAGCCCGCGTATTACACAGGGGGCGACTGGCTACACCTTC
>NA|TRBJ1-6|TRBD1|TRBV3-1/TRBV3-2
CASSSGQNSPLHF
TGTGCCAGCAGCTCGGGACAGAATTCACCCCTCCACTTT
>few|TRBJ1-2|TRBD1|TRBV29-1
CSVVPNLRDREGGYTF
TGCAGCGTTGTCCCTAATCTCCGGGACAGGGAGGGGGGCTACACCTTC
>NA|TRBJ2-3|TRBD2|TRBV5-5
CASSGWGEGDTQYF
TGTGCCAGCAGCGGCTGGGGGGAGGGAGATACGCAGTATTTT
>once|TRBJ2-1|TRBD2|TRBV7-2
CASSAGGSYNEQFF
TGTGCCAGCAGCGCGGGGGGGTCCTACAATGAGCAGTTCTTC
>NA|TRBJ1-2|NA|TRBV19
CASSIDGTSNYGYTF
TGTGCCAGTAGTATCGACGGGACATCTAACTATGGCTACACCTTC
>once|TRBJ1-1|TRBD1|TRBV12-3/TRBV12-4
CASGIGQENKAFF
TGTGCCAGCGGCATTGGACAGGAAAATAAAGCTTTCTTT
>NA|TRBJ1-1|NA|TRBV19
CASLSLKQAEAFF
TGTGCCAGCCTCTCCTTGAAGCAGGCTGAAGCTTTCTTT
>NA|TRBJ1-4|NA|TRBV7-2
CASSLFPRGYKFRREKLFF
TGTGCCAGCAGCTTATTCCCTAGGGGTTATAAGTTTCGCCGTGAAAAACTGTTTTTT
>NA|TRBJ1-1|TRBD1|TRBV2
CASSPTAPGTGGTEAFF
TGTGCCAGCAGCCCTACGGCCCCCGGGACAGGGGGCACTGAAGCTTTCTTT
>NA|TRBJ1-4|NA|TRBV7-2
CASSQDGGEGKLFF
TGTGCCAGCAGCCAGGACGGGGGTGAAGGAAAACTGTTTTTT
>NA|TRBJ2-7|NA|TRBV7-8
CASSLAVRDYEQYF
TGTGCCAGCAGCTTAGCGGTCAGGGACTACGAGCAGTACTTC
>NA|TRBJ2-7|NA|TRBV9
CASSVAGESRVYEQYF
TGTGCCAGCAGCGTAGCGGGCGAAAGCAGGGTCTACGAGCAGTACTTC
>NA|TRBJ1-4|TRBD1|TRBV18
CASSKIQGGPNEKLFF
TGTGCCAGCTCGAAAATCCAGGGGGGCCCGAATGAAAAACTGTTTTTT
>NA|TRBJ1-1|TRBD1|TRBV5-8
CASSLRGLGTEAFF
TGTGCCAGCAGCTTGAGGGGGCTCGGTACTGAAGCTTTCTTT
>few|TRBJ2-2|NA|TRBV5-5
CASSSEDQNPGELFF
TGTGCCAGCAGCTCGGAGGACCAGAATCCCGGGGAGCTGTTTTTT